This entry features one T cell receptor beta chain sequence. Its antigen is unidentified. This entry is derived from a study of cytomegalovirus exposure and HLA in healthy donors. Whole-study results and caveats: CMV antigen specificity of three CMV-associated chains was confirmed in vitro. Investigators reported more than 150 TCR beta chains as tied to cytomegalovirus. V- and J-gene trimming of TCR beta was linked (in a later analysis) to a missense DCLRE1C variant.

PCR amplification relied on 60 Vbeta primers (plus 13 Jbeta primers). TCRdb keeps only in-frame clones here, not all; method: immunoSEQ multiplex PCR. In the table there are about 63,000 clones, 60% to 80% of which are singletons. Germline assignment: CDR1 ENHRY and CDR2 SYGVKD. The CDR3 sequence is 11 residues long. Trimming took 4 bases from V and 5 from J, leaving 5 bases between them. V usage is TRBV10-3 and J usage is TRBJ1-1; D is uncertain. This TCR was sampled from a woman aged 40 to 50 in good health and CMV-seropositive. The specimen sequenced was PBMCs. The CDR3 DNA reads as TGTGCCATCAGTGGCGGGACTGAAGCTTTCTTT. It yields the protein CAISGGTEAFF.